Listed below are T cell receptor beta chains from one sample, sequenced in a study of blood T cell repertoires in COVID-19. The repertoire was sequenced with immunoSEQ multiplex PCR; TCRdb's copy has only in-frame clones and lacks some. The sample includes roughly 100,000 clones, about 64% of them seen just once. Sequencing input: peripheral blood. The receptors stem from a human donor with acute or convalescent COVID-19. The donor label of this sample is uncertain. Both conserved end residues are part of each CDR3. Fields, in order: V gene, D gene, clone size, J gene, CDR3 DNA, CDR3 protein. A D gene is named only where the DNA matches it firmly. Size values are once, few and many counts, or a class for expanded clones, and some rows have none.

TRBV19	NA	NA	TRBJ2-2	TGTGCCAGTAGTATAGATCTACGGACAACACTTAACACCGGGGAGCTGTTTTTT	CASSIDLRTTLNTGELFF
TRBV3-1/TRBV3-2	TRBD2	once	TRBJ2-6	TGTGCCAGCAGCCACTTTGCGGGGGGCCACCGATCTGGGGCCAACGTCCTGACTTTC	CASSHFAGGHRSGANVLTF
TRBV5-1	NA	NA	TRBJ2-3	TGCGCCAGCAGCTTCGGGACTCTCCGCAACACAGATACGCAGTATTTT	CASSFGTLRNTDTQYF
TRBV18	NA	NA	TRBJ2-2	TGTGCCAGCTCACCACAGGGGACCGGGGAGCTGTTTTTT	CASSPQGTGELFF
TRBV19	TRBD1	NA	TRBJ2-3	TGTGCCAGTAGTATAGATTTCGGGACAGGGGTAACAGATACGCAGTATTTT	CASSIDFGTGVTDTQYF
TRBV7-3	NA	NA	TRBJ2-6	TGTGCCAGCCGGGGAGCCGGGGCCAACGTCCTGACTTTC	CASRGAGANVLTF
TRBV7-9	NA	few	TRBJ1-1	TGTGCCAGCAGCATACCACAGCCCCGGGCTTTCTTT	CASSIPQPRAFF
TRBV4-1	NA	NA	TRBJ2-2	TGCGCCAAACTACAGGGAACTCAAATTAGGATGGTCGCCGGGGAGCTGTTTTTT	CAKLQGTQIRMVAGELFF
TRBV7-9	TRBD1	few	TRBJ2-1	TGTGCCAGCAGCTCAGGGACAGGAACCTACAATGAGCAGTTCTTC	CASSSGTGTYNEQFF
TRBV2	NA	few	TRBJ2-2	TGTGCCAGCAGGCCTCTCCAGTTATATAACACCGGGGAGCTGTTTTTT	CASRPLQLYNTGELFF
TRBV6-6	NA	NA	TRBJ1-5	TGTGCCAGCAGTTTCCGACAGGGCAATCAGCCCCAGCATTTT	CASSFRQGNQPQHF
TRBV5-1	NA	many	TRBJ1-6	TGCGCCAGCAGCTTGGACAGTCTTACTAATTCACCCCTCCACTTT	CASSLDSLTNSPLHF
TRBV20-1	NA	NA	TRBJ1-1	TGCAGTGCTATACAAACCACTGAAGCTTTCTTT	CSAIQTTEAFF
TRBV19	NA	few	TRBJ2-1	TGTGCCAGTAGTACCCCCAGACAGTCCTACAATGAGCAGTTCTTC	CASSTPRQSYNEQFF
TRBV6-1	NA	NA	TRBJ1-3	TGTGCCAGCAGTGAACAGATCTCTGGAAACACCATATATTTT	CASSEQISGNTIYF
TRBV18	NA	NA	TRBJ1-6	TGTGCCAGCTCACCTCCATCGGGGTTAGACGGTTCACCCCTCCACTTT	CASSPPSGLDGSPLHF
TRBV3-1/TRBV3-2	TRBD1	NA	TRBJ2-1	TGTGCCAGCAGCCAAGAGGGGACAGGGAGACAATACAATGAGCAGTTCTTC	CASSQEGTGRQYNEQFF